The entry that follows covers one TCR beta chain sequence. The count of this clone is one. Its antigen remains unidentified. No much larger clone is present one base from it, and per-base qualities are unavailable. This entry is derived from a study of cytomegalovirus exposure and HLA in healthy donors (dated by TCRdb to 2015 to 2018). For the wider study: In an earlier analysis of about 560 of the donors, under 300 Gb of sequence data and 95 million to 130 million unique TCR beta sequences from about 190 million T cells were reported. An early release that covered approximately 600 HLA-typed donors contained about 300 gigabases of sequencing data and around 85 million unique TCR sequences. Of the approximately 370 genotyped donors, approximately 80% were placed in the genetic ancestry cluster associated with self-reported Caucasian donors. The study was designed to test whether signatures of past pathogen exposure could be identified by cataloging public T cell receptors. Using immunosequencing, the study profiled T cell repertoires from 500 to 800 subjects and related those repertoires to cytomegalovirus serostatus. A separate validation cohort of over 95 different subjects was used in addition to the approximately 700-subject first cohort. To predict cytomegalovirus infection status, the study brought together high-throughput TCR immunosequencing, statistical association of individual TCRs with disease status, and machine learning. In a later analysis, previously published TCR beta repertoires from 500 to 750 donors were re-analyzed and high-resolution HLA genotyping was added so that TCR occurrence patterns could be studied. The later analysis used no new phenotypic data to find candidate immune exposures, relying instead on TCR beta sequences and their occurrence across donors. In an earlier analysis of roughly 580 of the donors, high-throughput TCR beta sequencing was used to judge whether each TCR beta V gene segment behaved as functional or pseudogenic. Donor age, sex, ethnicity and CMV serostatus were collected together with the repertoire data. Genome-wide SNP genotypes for about three fifths of the roughly 700 donors were used in a later genetic analysis, which treated that subset as a discovery cohort. All discovery cohort repertoires had been generated using a single sequencing platform. Both class I and class II loci were covered by HLA typing, at four-digit resolution. The number of typed donors differed by locus: 629-630 for A, B, C, DRB1 and DQB1; approximately 520 for DQA1; fewer than 610 for DPA1; and around 490 for DPB1. Because of strong linkage in the cohort, roughly 5 DR-DQ haplotypes were treated as single units for association and clustering. Among around 400 genotyped donors of the cohort, an average of roughly 240,000 unique TCR beta nucleotide sequences were sequenced per donor, around 20% of them non-productive.

Based on the germline V gene, the CDR1 and CDR2 sequences are SQVTM and ANQGSEA. Trimming takes 4 bases from V and 0 bases from J, and the germline ends sit 9 bases apart. Including the terminal cysteine and phenylalanine, the CDR3 comprises 13 residues. Kept here is only the CDR3 DNA, which spans 39 bases and is read in frame from base 1. Study-wide conclusions, independent of this receptor: The authors suggested that the approach could potentially be generalized to other disease states and immunological phenotypes. Most CMV-associated TCR beta chains appeared to be HLA-restricted in a later analysis, and the HLA associations seemed to be driven largely by CMV exposure. The cohort was sequenced for TCR beta chains only, and without alpha or paired-chain data the features that could be detected were limited. Immune exposure information for the cohort was limited to CMV serostatus. In a later analysis, TCR association rates were found to vary across HLA loci, with the most associated TCRs seen for DRB1 alleles and the fewest for HLA-C alleles. At a false discovery rate of 0.05, a later analysis linked roughly 17,000 TCR beta sequences to specific HLA alleles. Most TCR sequences were seen in very few donors, while some public TCRs were found in many individuals. Assigning TCR associations to individual alleles was difficult when HLA alleles, especially DR and DQ, strongly co-occurred. A later genetic analysis associated a missense DCLRE1C variant with V-gene and J-gene trimming of TCR beta chains, and an independent cohort replicated the association. The earlier analysis of around 600 of the donors excluded about 16 rarely observed V segments, including chromosome 9 orphons, because counts were too low. The sequencing pipeline was judged likely to have produced a cluster of highly shared sequence variants as a technical artifact. A total of fewer than 200 TCR beta chains were listed by the study as associated with cytomegalovirus. Broadly in line with IMGT annotations, most TCR beta V segments showed up in productive rearrangements about 87% or about 30% of the time in an earlier analysis of 450 to 600 of the donors. Sequencing depth was assumed to be roughly uniform across donors in the presence/absence analyses, though that assumption may not hold. The classifier was reported to diagnose cytomegalovirus status with high specificity and sensitivity in both the original and validation cohorts. A further reported finding was that TCR beta sequences accurately predicted the HLA-A and HLA-B alleles for most subjects in the first cohort. Linkage disequilibrium might explain the correlated functional status among segregating V segments, but an unknown experimental factor could not be excluded. According to a later genetic analysis, donors in an Asian-associated ancestry cluster had fewer N-insertions in productive TCRs than the approximately 630-donor mean. In vitro tests confirmed that a few of the cytomegalovirus-associated TCR beta chains recognize cytomegalovirus antigens. According to a later analysis, parvovirus B19, influenza, CMV and Epstein-Barr virus appeared linked to several top co-occurrence clusters. In a later analysis, HLA-associated TCR beta chains showed more clonal expansion and lower generation probabilities than non-associated chains that were equally common. Because HLA typing was unavailable for some donors at each locus, only the typed subset was used in association tests. The 87-base-pair reads could not distinguish some IMGT-functional V segments, including TRBV6-2 and TRBV6-3, so those segments were excluded.

The method behind the library was the immunoSEQ multiplex PCR assay. The multiplex PCR relied on a mix of 60 forward primers for TCR Vbeta segments and 13 reverse primers for TCR Jbeta segments. Amplification of the CDR3 region of rearranged TCR beta genes was performed with a multiplex PCR assay on genomic DNA. On the Illumina HiSeq System, the amplified TCR beta libraries were sequenced as 87-base-pair reads. As for how the authors treated the data: In a later analysis, roughly 80 million unique TCR beta chains were counted across the 500 to 850 repertoires, and roughly 11 million of these chains were shared by at least two donors. To remove PCR and sequencing errors, raw reads were error-corrected and collapsed into unique sequences using a nearest-neighbor algorithm that merged closely related sequences. V, D and J gene segments were assigned by aligning CDR3 sequences to IMGT reference sequences. For a sequence to be retained, a match of at least six nucleotides was required to both a V gene segment and a J gene segment. Rearrangements were classified as productive when the CDR3 lacked stop codons and remained in frame with V and J, and all other rearrangements were classified as non-productive. Following IMGT convention, CDR3 was defined as the stretch from the second conserved V-encoded cysteine up to the conserved J-encoded phenylalanine. Sequences without an unambiguous match to a single V gene segment were excluded from the earlier analysis of about 600 of the donors. In an earlier analysis of about 590 of the donors, a V segment was called functional when productive rearrangements were above 56.7%, and segregating when the standard deviation between donors exceeded 5%. A statistical classification framework was built to diagnose cytomegalovirus status from the catalog of TCR beta chain sequences. In a later analysis, V and J genes were assigned by comparing TCR nucleotide sequences against IMGT/GENE-DB human TR gene sequences. A later analysis assigned CDR3 sequences and most-parsimonious VDJ recombination scenarios with the TCRdist pipeline. In a later analysis, each TCR beta chain was defined by its CDR3 amino acid sequence together with its V-gene family, and reads without a unique V-gene family were excluded. As a way to deal with suspected cross-contamination and a sequencing artifact, a later analysis dropped 592 nucleotide sequences that were highly shared and had low generation probability. A later analysis calculated a clonal expansion index for each public chain from normalized within-repertoire ranks of inferred template counts. A later analysis computed generation probabilities with a VDJ recombination model fitted to out-of-frame rearrangements, and checked the results against IGoR. In a later analysis, hypergeometric tests were used to score TCR-TCR, TCR-HLA and TCR-CMV co-occurrence, with a repertoire-size bias correction applied to TCR pairs. A later analysis estimated false discovery rates by permuting HLA or CMV assignments 20 times. A later analysis grouped co-occurring TCRs with DBSCAN, adding TCRdist sequence similarity when clustering within HLA-allele-positive subsets. Repertoires with fewer than 30,000 or more than 120,000 public chains, plus five repertoires with anomalous nucleotide sharing, were excluded from co-occurrence clustering. Held by TCRdb, this immuneACCESS table contains in-frame sequences only and omits some clones. Under half of the omission traces to an unresolved V gene where checked; the cause of the rest is unknown. Clone size and the V and J calls come from that table; the DNA yielded D and trimming. Recorded for this sample are around 200,000 clones; 77% of them occurred a single time. The ten most abundant clones make up roughly 2.6% of the sample.

The cohort comprised approximately 700 healthy bone marrow donors. At the time of sampling, all cohort members were nominally healthy, though unrecorded immune exposures were likely present. The donor tested CMV seropositive, placing the donor among the 289 seropositive members of the cohort. A peripheral blood sample was collected from each donor, and TCR beta sequencing was performed on peripheral blood mononuclear cells. The Qiagen DNeasy Blood Extraction Kit was used to extract genomic DNA from the blood cell samples. Sequenced sample: PBMCs. The receptor was isolated from a woman in her sixties in good health and CMV-seropositive. The sequence is built from TRBV29-1 and TRBJ1-1; no confident D gene assignment can be made. CDR3 region: CSVVKDLNTEAFF. The nucleotides read TGCAGCGTTGTAAAGGACTTGAACACTGAAGCTTTCTTT.